This TCR beta chain was found in a study of beta chain features in type 1 diabetes. The study, taken as a whole, reports: Within each of all four CD4+ subsets, Type 1 diabetes patients had TCRB CDR3s that were moderately but significantly shorter.

Populations obtained by sorting all exceeded 95% purity. This clone has only a few counts. Antigen: not known. The germline V gene has CDR1 SEHNR and CDR2 FQNEAQ (reference sequence). With 0 bases removed from V and 8 bases from J, the gap between germline ends came to 13 bases. The CDR3 sequence is 14 residues long. The study reverse transcribed the entire isolated RNA, so it sequenced expressed TCRB transcripts. TCRdb's table, derived via immunoSEQ multiplex PCR, lists solely in-frame clones and lacks some. The table records 680,000 or so clones, 10% to 15% of them present only once. Sequenced sample: naive CD4+ T cells from blood. This rearrangement joins TRBV7-9 to TRBJ1-2, with D possibly TRBD1 on 5 matching bases. The receptor was derived from a man between 18 and 29 years old with type 1 diabetes. In DNA form, the CDR3 reads TGTGCCAGCAGCTTAGCGGGGCAGGCCCCAGGCTACACCTTC. Translated: CASSLAGQAPGYTF.